The clone carrying this T cell receptor (beta chain) was recorded many times. The target antigen is unknown. Assembly of TCR beta libraries relied on iRepertoire HTBI primers together with Arm-PCR of CDR3 regions. TCRdb used MiXCR to reprocess the multiplex PCR reads, holding one entry per CDR3 protein. This sample carries roughly 450,000 distinct CDR3 sequences, about 20% of them seen once, and the ten largest clones take roughly 8%. As for time point: persistent/refractory GD, antithyroid drugs over 5 years with positive TRAb. PBMCs provided the RNA from which the TCR library was made. The data are from a study of regulatory T cells in long-lasting Graves disease. Study summary: Persistent Graves' disease denoted over 5 years of antithyroid drugs plus positive TSH receptor antibodies. Study-wide results and limits: The study found persistent patients shared more public clonotypes (fewer than 3,000) than new patients (nearly 1,000).

Per germline, CDR1 SNHLY and CDR2 FYNNEI. The V end was cut by 3 bases, the J end by 4 bases, with 12 bases between. The CDR3 covers 14 residues. Here the sequenced sample was peripheral blood mononuclear cells (PBMCs), taken when the disease was refractory, from a patient treated with antithyroid drugs. The clonotype was recovered from a female donor with Graves disease. The genes are TRBV2 and TRBJ1-2; tentatively, D is TRBD1 (5 bases). The CDR3 sequence is CASSEEDRFYGYTF. The CDR3 coding sequence is TGTGCCAGCAGTGAGGAAGACAGATTCTATGGCTACACCTTC.